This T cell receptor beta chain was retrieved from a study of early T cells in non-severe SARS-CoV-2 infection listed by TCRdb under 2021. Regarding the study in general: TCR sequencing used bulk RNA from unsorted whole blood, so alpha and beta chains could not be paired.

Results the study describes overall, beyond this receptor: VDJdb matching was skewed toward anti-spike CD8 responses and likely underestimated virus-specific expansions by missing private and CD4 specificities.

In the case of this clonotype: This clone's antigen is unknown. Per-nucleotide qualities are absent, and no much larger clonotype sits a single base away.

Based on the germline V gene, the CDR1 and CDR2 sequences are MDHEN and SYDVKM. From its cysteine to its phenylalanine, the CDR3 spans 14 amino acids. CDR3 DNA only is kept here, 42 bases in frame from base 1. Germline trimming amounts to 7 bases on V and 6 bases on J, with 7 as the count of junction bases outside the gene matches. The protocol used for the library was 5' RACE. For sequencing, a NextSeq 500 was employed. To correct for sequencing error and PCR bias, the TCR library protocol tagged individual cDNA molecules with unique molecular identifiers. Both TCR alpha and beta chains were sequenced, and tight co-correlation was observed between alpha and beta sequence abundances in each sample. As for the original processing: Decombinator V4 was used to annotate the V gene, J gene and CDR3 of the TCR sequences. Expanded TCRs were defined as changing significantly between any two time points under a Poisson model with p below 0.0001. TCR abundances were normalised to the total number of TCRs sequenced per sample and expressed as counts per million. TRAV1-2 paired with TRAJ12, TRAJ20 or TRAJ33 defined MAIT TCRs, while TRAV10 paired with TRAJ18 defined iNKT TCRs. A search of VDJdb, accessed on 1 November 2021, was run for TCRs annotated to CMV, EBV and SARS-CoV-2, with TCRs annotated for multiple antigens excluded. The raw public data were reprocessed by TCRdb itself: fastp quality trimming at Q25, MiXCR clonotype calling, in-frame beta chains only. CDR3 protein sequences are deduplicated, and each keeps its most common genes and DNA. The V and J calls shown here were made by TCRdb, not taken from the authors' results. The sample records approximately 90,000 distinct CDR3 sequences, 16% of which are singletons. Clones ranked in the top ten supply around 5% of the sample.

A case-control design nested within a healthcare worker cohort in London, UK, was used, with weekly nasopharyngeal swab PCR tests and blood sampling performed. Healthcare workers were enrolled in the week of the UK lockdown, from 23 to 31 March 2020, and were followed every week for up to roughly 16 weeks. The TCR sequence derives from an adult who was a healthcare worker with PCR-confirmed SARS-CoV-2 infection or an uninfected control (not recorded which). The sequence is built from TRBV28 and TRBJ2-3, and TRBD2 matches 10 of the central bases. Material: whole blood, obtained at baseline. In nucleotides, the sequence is TGTGCCAGCACTGCCAGCGGGGGGGAGGATACGCAGTATTTT. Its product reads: CASTASGGEDTQYF.